This T cell receptor (beta chain) was identified during a study of T cell responses to AZD1222 COVID-19 vaccine. TCRdb's copy holds only in-frame clones and misses some; the assay was immunoSEQ multiplex PCR. The sample yields around 180,000 clones, more than 75% seen once. Trimming took 4 bases from V and 1 from J, leaving 13 bases between them. CDR1 is KGHSH and CDR2 is LQKENI in the germline V gene. This CDR3 has 15 amino acids. The rearrangement uses TRBV18 and TRBJ2-5; TRBD2 is a possible D gene (5 bases). Sequenced material: peripheral blood, taken 28 days after the second AZD1222 dose. The receptor comes from an adult who received the AZD1222 COVID-19 vaccine. CDR3 bases: TGTGCCAGCTCACGGGCGGGCTCGAGCCAAGAGACCCAGTACTTC. Residues: CASSRAGSSQETQYF.